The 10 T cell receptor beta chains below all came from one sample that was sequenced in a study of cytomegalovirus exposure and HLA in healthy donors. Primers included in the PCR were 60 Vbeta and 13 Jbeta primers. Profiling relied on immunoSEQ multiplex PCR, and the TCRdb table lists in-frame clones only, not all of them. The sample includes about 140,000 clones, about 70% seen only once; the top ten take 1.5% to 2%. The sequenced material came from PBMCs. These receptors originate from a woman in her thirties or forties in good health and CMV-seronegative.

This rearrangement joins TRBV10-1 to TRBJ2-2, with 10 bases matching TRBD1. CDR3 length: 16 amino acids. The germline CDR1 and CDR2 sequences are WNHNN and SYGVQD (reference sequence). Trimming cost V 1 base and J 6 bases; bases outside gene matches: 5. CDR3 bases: TGCGCCAGCAGTGAGTTTGGGGACAGGGGACCCGGGGAGCTGTTTTTT. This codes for CASSEFGDRGPGELFF.

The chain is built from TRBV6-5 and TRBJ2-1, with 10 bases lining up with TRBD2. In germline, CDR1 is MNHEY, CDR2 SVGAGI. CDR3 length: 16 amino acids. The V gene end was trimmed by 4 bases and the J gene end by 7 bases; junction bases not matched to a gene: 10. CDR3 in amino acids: CASSSSLAGLRNEQFF. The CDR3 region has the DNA TGTGCCAGCAGTTCATCACTAGCGGGATTACGTAATGAGCAGTTCTTC.

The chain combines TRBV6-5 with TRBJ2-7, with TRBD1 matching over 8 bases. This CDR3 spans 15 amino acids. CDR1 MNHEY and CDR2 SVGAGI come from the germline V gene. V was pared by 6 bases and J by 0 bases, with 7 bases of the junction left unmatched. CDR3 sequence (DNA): TGTGCCAGCAGCTTAGGACAGGGAGGCTCCTACGAGCAGTACTTC. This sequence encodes CASSLGQGGSYEQYF.

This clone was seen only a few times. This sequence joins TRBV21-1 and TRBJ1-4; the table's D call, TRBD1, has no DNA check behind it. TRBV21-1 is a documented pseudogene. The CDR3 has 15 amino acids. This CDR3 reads CASSNRQATNEKLFF. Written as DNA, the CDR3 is TGTGCCAGCAGCAATCGGCAGGCAACTAATGAAAAACTGTTTTTT.

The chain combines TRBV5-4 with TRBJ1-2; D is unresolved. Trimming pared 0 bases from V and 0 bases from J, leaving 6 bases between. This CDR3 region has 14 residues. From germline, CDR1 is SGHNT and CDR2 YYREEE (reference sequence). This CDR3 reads CASSLAETNYGYTF. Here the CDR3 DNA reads TGTGCCAGCAGCTTGGCGGAGACTAACTATGGCTACACCTTC. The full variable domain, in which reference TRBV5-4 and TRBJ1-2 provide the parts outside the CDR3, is ETGVTQSPTHLIKTRGQQVTLRCSSQSGHNTVSWYQQALGQGPQFIFQYYREEENGRGNFPPRFSGLQFPNYSSELNVNALELDDSALYLCASSLAETNYGYTFGSGTRLTVV.

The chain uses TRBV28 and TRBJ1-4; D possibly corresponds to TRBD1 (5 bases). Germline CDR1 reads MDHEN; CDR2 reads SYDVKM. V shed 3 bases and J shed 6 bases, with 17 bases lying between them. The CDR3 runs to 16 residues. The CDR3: CASSFGVLGGDEKLFF. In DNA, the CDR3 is TGTGCCAGCAGTTTTGGTGTCCTGGGGGGAGATGAAAAACTGTTTTTT. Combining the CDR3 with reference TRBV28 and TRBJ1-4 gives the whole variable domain DVKVTQSSRYLVKRTGEKVFLECVQDMDHENMFWYRQDPGLGLRLIYFSYDVKMKEKGDIPEGYSVSREKKERFSLILESASTNQTSMYLCASSFGVLGGDEKLFFGSGTQLSVL.

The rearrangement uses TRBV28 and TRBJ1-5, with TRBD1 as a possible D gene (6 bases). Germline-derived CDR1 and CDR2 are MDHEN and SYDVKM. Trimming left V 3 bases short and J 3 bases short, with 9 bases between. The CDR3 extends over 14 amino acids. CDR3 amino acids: CASSLNRVNQPQHF. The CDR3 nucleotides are TGTGCCAGCAGTTTGAACAGGGTCAATCAGCCCCAGCATTTT.

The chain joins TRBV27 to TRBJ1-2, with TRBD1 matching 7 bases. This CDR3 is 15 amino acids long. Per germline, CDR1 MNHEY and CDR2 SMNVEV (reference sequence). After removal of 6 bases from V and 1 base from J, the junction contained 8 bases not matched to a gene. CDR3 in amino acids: CASRFRDRFNYGYTF. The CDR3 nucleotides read TGTGCCAGCAGATTTAGGGACAGATTTAACTATGGCTACACCTTC.

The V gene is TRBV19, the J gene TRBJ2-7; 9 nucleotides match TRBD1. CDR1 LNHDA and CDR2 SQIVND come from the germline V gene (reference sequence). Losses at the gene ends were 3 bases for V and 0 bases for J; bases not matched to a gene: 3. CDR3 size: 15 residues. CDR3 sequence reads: CASSMGQGPSYEQYF. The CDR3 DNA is TGTGCCAGTAGTATGGGACAGGGACCCTCCTACGAGCAGTACTTC. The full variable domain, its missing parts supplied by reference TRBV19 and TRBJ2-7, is DGGITQSPKYLFRKEGQNVTLSCEQNLNHDAMYWYRQDPGQGLRLIYYSQIVNDFQKGDIAEGYSVSREKKESFPLTVTSAQKNPTAFYLCASSMGQGPSYEQYFGPGTRLTVT.

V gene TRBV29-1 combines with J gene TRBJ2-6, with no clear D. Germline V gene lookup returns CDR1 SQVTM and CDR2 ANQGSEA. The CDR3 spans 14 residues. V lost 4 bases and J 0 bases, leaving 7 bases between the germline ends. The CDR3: CSVAAGSGANVLTF. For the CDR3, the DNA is TGCAGCGTTGCGGCAGGCTCTGGGGCCAACGTCCTGACTTTC.